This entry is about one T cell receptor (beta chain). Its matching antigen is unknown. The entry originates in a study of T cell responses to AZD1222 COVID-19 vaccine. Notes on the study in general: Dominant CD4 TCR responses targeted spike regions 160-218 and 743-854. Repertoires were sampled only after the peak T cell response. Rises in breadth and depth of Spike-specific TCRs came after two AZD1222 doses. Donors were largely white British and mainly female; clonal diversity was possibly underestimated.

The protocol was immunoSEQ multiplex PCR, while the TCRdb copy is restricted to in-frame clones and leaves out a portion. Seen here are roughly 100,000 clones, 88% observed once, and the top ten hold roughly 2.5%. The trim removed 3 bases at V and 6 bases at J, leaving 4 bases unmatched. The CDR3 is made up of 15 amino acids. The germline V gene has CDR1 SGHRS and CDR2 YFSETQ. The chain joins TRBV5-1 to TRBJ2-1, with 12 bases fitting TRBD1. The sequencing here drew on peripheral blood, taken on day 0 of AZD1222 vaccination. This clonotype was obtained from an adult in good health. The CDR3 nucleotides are TGCGCCAGCAGCTCGGGACAGGGGGCTAGCAATGAGCAGTTCTTC. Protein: CASSSGQGASNEQFF.